Presented here are 29 T cell receptor beta chains from one specimen sequenced in a study of cytomegalovirus exposure and HLA in healthy donors. The PCR contained 60 Vbeta and 13 Jbeta primers. The data were produced by immunoSEQ multiplex PCR, yet TCRdb's version contains in-frame clones alone and is incomplete. In the table there are 150,000 or so clones, roughly 70% of which are singletons. The specimen sequenced was PBMCs. The receptors shown here come from a male donor in good health and CMV-seronegative.

The chain employs TRBV5-1 and TRBJ1-2; D is possibly TRBD1 (5 bases). Trimming took off 5 bases at V and 4 bases at J, with 15 bases between the two ends. This CDR3 contains 14 residues. The germline V gene encodes CDR1 SGHRS and CDR2 YFSETQ. In nucleotides, the CDR3 is TGCGCCAGCAGGACTGGCAGGGCGACCTATGGCTACACCTTC. It yields the protein CASRTGRATYGYTF.

The V and J genes are TRBV7-9 and TRBJ1-2; no definite D call. The V gene's germline CDR1 is SEHNR and CDR2 FQNEAQ (reference sequence). The V end was cut by 4 bases, the J end by 2 bases, with 8 bases between. The CDR3 is 13 residues long. In DNA, the CDR3 is TGTGCCAGCAGCTCCCAGAACAACTATGGCTACACCTTC. Translation: CASSSQNNYGYTF.

The chain uses TRBV5-7 and TRBJ2-7, with TRBD2 matching 10 bases. TRBV5-7 is an open reading frame, and its role is uncertain. The CDR3 sequence is 14 residues long. J was trimmed by 6 bases and V by 4 bases; bases with no gene match: 7. This CDR3 is CASSLPSGSAEQYF. The DNA of the CDR3 is TGTGCCAGCAGCCTACCTAGCGGGAGTGCCGAGCAGTACTTC.

The genes are TRBV10-1 and TRBJ2-7; D is possibly TRBD2 (5 bases). V lost 10 bases to trimming and J lost 3 bases, with 16 bases between them. Germline CDR1 is WNHNN and CDR2 is SYGVQD (reference sequence). This CDR3 is built from 13 residues. This chain's CDR3 is CAKRQRVNYEQYF. CDR3 in DNA: TGCGCCAAGCGTCAGAGGGTAAACTACGAGCAGTACTTC.

This chain connects TRBV7-3 to TRBJ2-7; 9 bases agree with TRBD1. Unmatched junction bases numbered 7, after V lost 5 bases and J lost 5 bases. Germline values: CDR1 SGHTA, CDR2 FQGTGA. The CDR3 is made up of 14 amino acids. The CDR3 bases are TGTGCCAGCAGCGAGACAGGGGGGGATGACGAGCAGTACTTC. It yields the protein CASSETGGDDEQYF.

The V call is TRBV19, the J call TRBJ2-1, with 9 bases fitting TRBD1. Trimming cost V 8 bases and J 7 bases; bases outside gene matches: 15. This CDR3 has 16 residues. Germline lookup yields CDR1 LNHDA and CDR2 SQIVND (reference sequence). In DNA form, the CDR3 reads TGTGCCAGTGCAGCCCTCCACAGGGGGCGAGGGAATGAGCAGTTCTTC. Translating it yields CASAALHRGRGNEQFF.

The chain recombines TRBV9 with TRBJ1-1; unclear D gene. Germline CDR1 SGDLS, CDR2 YYNGEE. The germline V and J ends were trimmed by 3 bases and 2 bases, with 11 bases remaining between them. CDR3 size: 14 residues. The CDR3 DNA is TGTGCCAGCAGCGCCCTAAACTCTAACACTGAAGCTTTCTTT. Its translation: CASSALNSNTEAFF.

This clone has a single count. This rearrangement joins TRBV15 to TRBJ1-2; D call uncertain. The V gene's germline CDR1 is LNHNV and CDR2 YYDKDF (reference sequence). Trimming removed 1 base from V and 5 bases from J, with 11 bases in between. This CDR3 is built from 14 residues. The CDR3 here is CATSRASFGYGYTF. CDR3 nucleotides: TGTGCCACCAGCAGAGCAAGCTTCGGGTATGGCTACACCTTC. Drawing the rest from reference TRBV15 and TRBJ1-2, the complete variable domain is DAMVIQNPRYQVTQFGKPVTLSCSQTLNHNVMYWYQQKSSQAPKLLFHYYDKDFNNEADTPDNFQSRRPNTSFCFLDIRSPGLGDTAMYLCATSRASFGYGYTFGSGTRLTVV.

This sequence joins TRBV7-2 and TRBJ2-7, with 9 bases that match TRBD1. With V trimmed by 5 bases and J by 4 bases, 6 bases remained unmatched. CDR1 is SGHTA, CDR2 FQGNSA, per germline. This CDR3 is built from 14 residues. The CDR3 DNA reads as TGTGCCAGCAGCCTGGGACAGGGCGGATACGAGCAGTACTTC. The encoded protein is CASSLGQGGYEQYF.

A single count supports this clone. V is TRBV14 and J is TRBJ1-1, with D possibly TRBD1 on 5 matching bases. V lost 4 bases and J lost 1, with 7 bases in between. This CDR3 spans 13 amino acids. From germline, CDR1 is SGHDN and CDR2 FVKESK. CDR3 DNA sequence: TGTGCCAGCAGCCGGACACAGAACACTGAAGCTTTCTTT. It yields the protein CASSRTQNTEAFF.

As for this clone: A junction end diverges from the germline sequence, so it may reflect a read error. This chain links TRBV5-1 with TRBJ1-2, with 8 nucleotides matching TRBD1. CDR1 SGHRS and CDR2 YFSETQ come from the germline V gene. CDR3 size: 16 residues. The CDR3 loop is CASSSFSGQGVYVYTF. CDR3 sequence (DNA): TGCGCCAGCAGCTCCTTTTCTGGACAGGGAGTGTATGTCTACACCTTC.

This clone has just a few counts. The chain is built from TRBV2 and TRBJ2-1, with 9 bases that match TRBD1. The V gene end was trimmed by 4 bases and the J gene end by 6 bases; junction bases not matched to a gene: 1. This CDR3 has 13 residues. Germline V gene lookup returns CDR1 SNHLY and CDR2 FYNNEI. CDR3 residues: CASSGGQGNEQFF. As DNA, the CDR3 is TGTGCCAGCAGTGGGGGACAGGGCAATGAGCAGTTCTTC.

The chain uses TRBV27 and TRBJ2-5; D uncertain. The last part of the DNA fits TRBJ2-7 better; the J call may be wrong. The CDR3 is 14 amino acids. From germline, CDR1 is MNHEY and CDR2 SMNVEV (reference sequence). The CDR3 DNA reads as TGTGCCAGCAGTTTAGGGCAAAGCTCCTACGAGCAGTACTTC. This codes for CASSLGQSSYEQYF.

DNA of the CDR3: TGCAGTGCCCGGGAGACCCAGTACTTC. Amino acid sequence: CSARETQYF. The rearrangement joins TRBV20-1 to TRBJ2-5; D gene unclear. The V and J ends lost 6 bases and 5 bases respectively, with 4 bases between them. Germline V gene lookup returns CDR1 DFQATT and CDR2 SNEGSKA (reference sequence). This CDR3 comprises 9 residues.

The rearrangement joins TRBV12-5 to TRBJ1-3, with D maybe TRBD1 (6 bases). V was trimmed by 4 bases and J by 0 bases, leaving 10 bases between them. Germline lookup yields CDR1 LGHNT and CDR2 FRNRAP. This CDR3 region has 15 residues. The DNA for the CDR3 is TGTGCTAGTGGTTCAGACAGGTACTCTGGAAACACCATATATTTT. As protein: CASGSDRYSGNTIYF.

This rearrangement joins TRBV7-8 to TRBJ1-1; TRBD1 is a possible D gene (5 bases). V shed 3 bases and J shed 1 base, with 12 bases lying between them. The germline CDR1 and CDR2 sequences are SGHVS and FQNEAQ. This CDR3 is 15 amino acids long. The CDR3 is CASSFGGGRNTEAFF. CDR3 coding DNA: TGTGCCAGCAGCTTTGGGGGGGGAAGGAACACTGAAGCTTTCTTT.

V and J are TRBV6-1 and TRBJ2-1; TRBD1 matches at 11 bases. This CDR3 contains 14 residues. Germline lookup yields CDR1 MNHNS and CDR2 SASEGT. V gave up 1 base and J gave up 9 bases; unmatched junction bases: 2. The CDR3 loop reads CASSEGTGGFEQFF. The CDR3 DNA reads as TGTGCCAGCAGTGAAGGGACAGGGGGCTTTGAGCAGTTCTTC.

The chain recombines TRBV15 with TRBJ1-3; 8 bases are a match to TRBD1. CDR3 length: 15 amino acids. The junction had 8 bases not matched to a gene; V was cut back by 5 bases and J by 5 bases. Per the germline V gene, CDR1 is LNHNV and CDR2 is YYDKDF (reference sequence). In DNA, the CDR3 is TGTGCCACCAGCTTTTCGGACAGGGAGAGAAACACCATATATTTT. Translated, it gives CATSFSDRERNTIYF.

The gene calls are TRBV2 and TRBJ2-3, with D possibly being TRBD2 (5 bases). The V gene's germline CDR1 is SNHLY and CDR2 FYNNEI. The CDR3 spans 15 residues. V was trimmed by 2 bases and J by 0 bases, leaving 9 bases between them. In nucleotides, the CDR3 is TGTGCCAGCAGTGAAAGGAGGACTAGCACAGATACGCAGTATTTT. Translated: CASSERRTSTDTQYF.

The rearrangement joins TRBV5-4 to TRBJ2-5, with 12 bases lining up with TRBD2. The CDR3 extends over 15 amino acids. Germline lookup yields CDR1 SGHNT and CDR2 YYREEE (reference sequence). With 2 bases clipped from V and 3 bases from J, the junction kept 2 bases outside the gene matches. This chain's CDR3 is CASSLRLAGEETQYF. The CDR3 DNA is TGTGCCAGCAGCTTAAGACTAGCGGGGGAAGAGACCCAGTACTTC.

With respect to this clone: A read error may account for a junction end that differs from germline. The chain joins TRBV7-9 to TRBJ2-2, with 13 bases that match TRBD2. The germline V gene has CDR1 SEHNR and CDR2 FQNEAQ (reference sequence). The CDR3 spans 16 residues. The chain's CDR3 is CSSSQTSGRDTGELFF. The CDR3 DNA reads TGTTCCAGCAGCCAAACTAGCGGGAGGGACACCGGGGAGCTGTTTTTT.

The chain uses TRBV28 and TRBJ2-7, with TRBD1 matching 12 bases. Germline V gene lookup returns CDR1 MDHEN and CDR2 SYDVKM. V lost 0 bases and J lost 4; bases outside the gene matches: 1. The CDR3 has 15 amino acids. For the CDR3, the DNA is TGTGCCAGCAGTTTATGGGGACAGGGGGCTTACGAGCAGTACTTC. Amino acids: CASSLWGQGAYEQYF.

As for this clone: Sequence at one end of the junction differs from germline and may be a read error. The genes are TRBV9 and TRBJ2-3; D possibly corresponds to TRBD2 (7 bases). Germline V gene sequence: CDR1 SGDLS, CDR2 YYNGEE. The CDR3 spans 15 residues. CDR3 loop: CAGSVWRGGADTQYF. The CDR3 coding sequence is TGTGCCGGCAGCGTATGGAGGGGGGGGGCAGATACGCAGTATTTT.

Only one count was recorded for this clone. This chain connects TRBV28 to TRBJ2-3, with 8 bases identical to TRBD2. This CDR3 region has 16 residues. Germline V gene data show CDR1 as MDHEN and CDR2 as SYDVKM. Trimming cost V 5 bases and J 5 bases; bases outside gene matches: 12. Written as DNA, the CDR3 is TGTGCCAGCAGTCCCCGGGCTAGCGGGTGGAAAGATACGCAGTATTTT. Translated: CASSPRASGWKDTQYF.

This clone showed up just a few times. The chain carries TRBV7-2 and TRBJ2-7, with 8 positions matching TRBD1. CDR1 SGHTA and CDR2 FQGNSA come from the germline V gene. Unmatched junction bases numbered 5, after V lost 0 bases and J lost 4 bases. The CDR3 sequence is 15 residues long. The CDR3 bases are TGTGCCAGCAGCTTAGCGGCAGGGGGCGGTTACGAGCAGTACTTC. Protein sequence: CASSLAAGGGYEQYF.

This chain connects TRBV7-9 to TRBJ2-1, with 10 bases that match TRBD1. The V gene end was trimmed by 1 base and the J gene end by 14 bases; junction bases not matched to a gene: 11. The CDR3 is 15 residues long. The germline V gene has CDR1 SEHNR and CDR2 FQNEAQ (reference sequence). DNA for the CDR3: TGTGCCAGCAGCTTAGGGGACAGGGGAATCGATACGGAGTTCTTC. Translated: CASSLGDRGIDTEFF.

This clone appeared a single time. The chain uses TRBV19 and TRBJ2-6; TRBD2 matches 7 bases. CDR1 and CDR2 (germline): LNHDA, SQIVND (reference sequence). This CDR3 has 16 amino acids. Germline trimming cut 5 bases from V and 0 bases from J; bases unmatched to any gene: 4. CDR3 loop: CASSLGEGSGANVLTF. In DNA, the CDR3 is TGTGCCAGTAGTCTCGGGGAGGGCTCTGGGGCCAACGTCCTGACTTTC.

The rearrangement uses TRBV11-1 and TRBJ2-7, with 7 positions matching TRBD1. This CDR3 has 14 residues. The V and J ends lost 4 bases and 4 bases, in that order; junction bases with no gene match: 7. Germline CDR1 reads SGHAT; CDR2 reads FQDESV (reference sequence). The CDR3 DNA is TGTGCCAGCAGCTCACCGGGACAGAAATACGAGCAGTACTTC. This sequence encodes CASSSPGQKYEQYF.

The gene calls are TRBV28 and TRBJ1-2; 8 positions agree with TRBD1. The CDR3 length is 15 residues. The trim removed 2 bases at V and 5 bases at J, leaving 7 bases unmatched. Germline CDR1 reads MDHEN; CDR2 reads SYDVKM. As DNA, the CDR3 is TGTGCCAGCAGTTTACCCCCCGGACAGGGATATGGCTACACCTTC. Translated: CASSLPPGQGYGYTF.